Listed below are T cell receptor beta chains from one sample, sequenced in a study of regulatory T cells in long-lasting Graves disease. TCRdb re-called the multiplex PCR reads through MiXCR, storing one row per CDR3 protein. The sample consists of almost 450,000 distinct CDR3 sequences, about 15% of them appearing once. The same sample was also used in a study of T cells in Graves' hyperthyroidism and ophthalmopathy.

The starting material was peripheral blood mononuclear cells (PBMCs), obtained at new diagnosis, from a patient treated with antithyroid drugs. These receptors originate from a woman aged 25 to 45 with Graves disease. The CDR3 runs from the conserved cysteine through the conserved F or W. D genes are given only for firm matches. Expanded clones are given a class, and other clones once, few, many or no size at all.

>NA|TRBV11-2|many|TRBJ2-2
TGTGCCAGCAGCCGACTCGTGGGCACCGGGGAGCTGTTTTTT
CASSRLVGTGELFF
>TRBD1|TRBV2|many|TRBJ1-5
TGTGCCAGCAGTGGATCAGGGGGCTACTCCAATCAGCCCCAGCATTTT
CASSGSGGYSNQPQHF
>TRBD1|TRBV3-1|many|TRBJ1-1
TGTGCCAGCAGCCAGGCCAGGGGGCGAATGAACACTGAAGCTTTCTTT
CASSQARGRMNTEAFF
>NA|TRBV15|NA|TRBJ2-7
TGTGCCACCAGCAGAGATCCGGGTTACTTCGAGCAGTACTTC
CATSRDPGYFEQYF
>NA|TRBV20-1|many|TRBJ1-1
TGCAGTGCTAACATGAACACTGAAGCTTTCTTT
CSANMNTEAFF
>NA|TRBV3-1|many|TRBJ2-5
TGTGCCAGCAGCCAAGATCGAAGGGGCCGGGGACAAGAGACCCAGTACTTC
CASSQDRRGRGQETQYF
>TRBD1|TRBV20-1|many|TRBJ2-7
TGCAGTGCTAGAGATCGGACAGGAACGTACGAGCAGTACTTC
CSARDRTGTYEQYF
>TRBD1|TRBV2|many|TRBJ1-1
TGTGCCAGCACCCAGGGGGTGGAAACTGAAGCTTTCTTT
CASTQGVETEAFF
>TRBD2|TRBV20-1|few|TRBJ2-7
TGCAGTGCCCCCCGACCGGGACTAGCGAACGAGCAGTACTTC
CSAPRPGLANEQYF
>TRBD1|TRBV27|many|TRBJ1-1
TGTGCCAGCTCACCACAGGGGGCGGACACTGAAGCTTTCTTT
CASSPQGADTEAFF
>TRBD2|TRBV5-1|many|TRBJ2-7
TGCGCCAGCAGCTTGAGCGGGGTCAACTACGAGCAGTACTTC
CASSLSGVNYEQYF
>NA|TRBV7-2|few|TRBJ2-5
TGTGCCAGCAGCCCATACTCAGGGCAGTTAGAGACCCAGTACTTC
CASSPYSGQLETQYF
>NA|TRBV12-3/TRBV12-4|many|TRBJ2-5
TGTGCCAGCAGTCCCGTCACAGGGCCAGAGACCCAGTACTTC
CASSPVTGPETQYF
>NA|TRBV20-1|many|TRBJ1-2
TGCAGTGCTAGGAGCCTAGAGGGCTACACCTTC
CSARSLEGYTF
>TRBD1|TRBV10-3|many|TRBJ1-1
TGTGCCATCAGACCCGGGGGACAGCGGTGGATTAACACTGAAGCTTTCTTT
CAIRPGGQRWINTEAFF
>NA|TRBV7-9|few|TRBJ2-5
TGTGCCAGCAGCCCGGACCGGGGCGGAGGAGAGACCCAGTACTTC
CASSPDRGGGETQYF
>TRBD2|TRBV28|many|TRBJ2-3
TGTGCCAGCGTCTCACTAGCGCGAGGCACAGATACGCAGTATTTT
CASVSLARGTDTQYF
>NA|TRBV7-8|many|TRBJ2-1
TGTGCCAGCTTAAAGCGCGATGAGCAGTTCTTC
CASLKRDEQFF
>NA|TRBV27|many|TRBJ2-5
TGTGCCAGCAGCCTTAATTGGCTAGCTGACAACCTAGGGGAGACCCAGTACTTC
CASSLNWLADNLGETQYF
>NA|TRBV27|many|TRBJ1-1
TGTGCCAGCAGTACAACAGGGATGATGAACACTGAAGCTTTCTTT
CASSTTGMMNTEAFF
>NA|TRBV19|few|TRBJ1-4
TGTGCCAGTAGTATAAGGGAGACGGAAAAACTGTTTTTT
CASSIRETEKLFF
>NA|TRBV18|many|TRBJ1-1
TGTGCCAGCTCACCAGCAGGCGGGGCCACTGAAGCTTTCTTT
CASSPAGGATEAFF
>NA|TRBV6-2/TRBV6-3|NA|TRBJ2-1
TGTGCCAGCAGTTACTCTCGACTAGTTAATGAGCAGTTCTTC
CASSYSRLVNEQFF
>NA|TRBV5-1|many|TRBJ1-1
TGCGCCAGCAGCTTGGGATTGGCACAGGCAACGAACACTGAAGCTTTCTTT
CASSLGLAQATNTEAFF
>TRBD2|TRBV29-1|NA|TRBJ2-1
TGCAGCGTTGACGTTTATGGGACTAGCGGGATGAGAAGTGGGAATGAGCAGTTCTTC
CSVDVYGTSGMRSGNEQFF
>NA|TRBV7-8|many|TRBJ1-3
TGTGCCAGCAGCCTCTTAAGGGACACGGGGCAGGGAAACACCATATATTTT
CASSLLRDTGQGNTIYF
>NA|TRBV11-3|many|TRBJ2-2
TGTGCCAGCCAAAAGAGGACCCCGGGCTCCGGGGAGCTGTTTTTT
CASQKRTPGSGELFF
>NA|TRBV7-2|NA|TRBJ1-3
TGTGCCAGCAGCTCGACTCGCACCGGAGGAGGAAACACCATATGTTTT
CASSSTRTGGGNTICF
>TRBD2|TRBV10-3|few|TRBJ2-3
TGTGCCATCAGTGTTAGCGGGGGCACAGATACGCAGTATTTT
CAISVSGGTDTQYF
>NA|TRBV11-2|many|TRBJ1-1
TGTGCCAGCAGCAGATCACCCTTCGGGGACACTGAAGCTTTCTTT
CASSRSPFGDTEAFF
>NA|TRBV6-2/TRBV6-3|many|TRBJ1-2
TGTGCCAGCAGTTATGGGGGGTCGGGAGGCTACACCTTC
CASSYGGSGGYTF
>TRBD2|TRBV11-2|many|TRBJ2-7
TGTGCCAGCAGCTGGGGACTAGCGGAATACGAGCAGTACTTC
CASSWGLAEYEQYF
>NA|TRBV25-1|NA|TRBJ2-2
TGTGCCAGCAGTGAATCCGCTGGCGGGGAGCTGTTTTTT
CASSESAGGELFF
>NA|TRBV5-4|few|TRBJ2-1
TGTGCCAGCAGCTTGGTCACGGTCAAGGGTGACAATGAGCAGTTCTTC
CASSLVTVKGDNEQFF
>NA|TRBV18|NA|TRBJ1-3
TGTGCCAGCTCACCAGATACAGACTCCTCTGGAAACACCATATATTTT
CASSPDTDSSGNTIYF
>NA|TRBV20-1|many|TRBJ2-5
TGCAGTGCTAGGGGGGGGGCGTGGGAGACCCAGTACTTC
CSARGGAWETQYF
>NA|TRBV7-3|many|TRBJ2-3
TGTGCCAGCAGCTTAACTCAGGGGACGACACACACAGATACGCAGTATTTT
CASSLTQGTTHTDTQYF
>NA|TRBV6-2/TRBV6-3|many|TRBJ1-1
TGTGCCAGCTTAAAAGGGCAGGGAAGGCTCACTGAAGCTTTCTTT
CASLKGQGRLTEAFF
>TRBD1|TRBV20-1|few|TRBJ1-3
TGCAGTGCTAAGCAGGGGGCGCAATCAGGAAACACCATATATTTT
CSAKQGAQSGNTIYF
>TRBD1|TRBV5-1|many|TRBJ1-2
TGCGCCAGCAGCTCTACAGGGGGGGATGGCTACACCTTC
CASSSTGGDGYTF
>TRBD1|TRBV13|many|TRBJ2-1
TGTGCCAGCAGCCCGGGACAGGGAATCGATGAGCAGTTCTTC
CASSPGQGIDEQFF
>NA|TRBV12-3/TRBV12-4|NA|TRBJ1-5
TGTGCCAGCAGTTTAGGCAGGAGTCTGAATCAGCCCCAGCATTTT
CASSLGRSLNQPQHF
>NA|TRBV18|few|TRBJ1-1
TGTGCCAGCTCCCCGATAGACGAGGACACCCCTTGGAAGAACACTGAAGCTTTCTTT
CASSPIDEDTPWKNTEAFF